This T cell receptor (beta chain) was identified during a study of blood T cell repertoires in COVID-19 (dated by TCRdb to 2019 to 2021). In the study overall: Samples from collaborators originated in the United States, Italy and Spain and spanned both the acute and convalescent phases of COVID-19. The repertoires were released in a freely available public database intended as a resource for research on the immune response to SARS-CoV-2. The material from the prospective study consisted of cDNA or gDNA derived from T cells, B-cell-depleted T cells, or PBMCs. The sample metadata nearly always contained a de-identified subject ID, COVID-19 status, age in years and sex. The samples were drawn from two sources: the first 160 participants of the ongoing ImmuneRACE study, and 1,200 or so subjects contributed by 6 global collaborators. Where HLA class I and class II types were available, the types were taken from metadata supplied by the sample provider, not from assay-based typing. Subjects who had been exposed to COVID-19, were actively infected with it, or had recovered from it provided the deeply sampled blood TCRbeta repertoires that made up the dataset. Study-wide findings and limitations: The amount of clinical and demographic metadata varied by source and participant and was provided uncurated.

CDR1 MNHEY and CDR2 SMNVEV were looked up in the germline V gene (reference sequence). The CDR3, from cysteine to phenylalanine, totals 14 residues. Just CDR3 DNA is preserved here, 42 bases in frame from base 1. The junction carries 19 bases between V and J, which are trimmed by 7 bases and 6 bases respectively. TCRbeta CDR3 regions were amplified from genomic DNA by means of the immunoSEQ Assay, a bias-controlled multiplex PCR. Concerning the study's data processing: The number of nucleated cells in each sample was estimated by amplification of reference gene primers within the assay. Sequence reads were collapsed and filtered to measure the absolute abundance of every unique TCRbeta CDR3 rearrangement. For each sample, productive Simpson clonality was calculated by taking the square root of Simpson's diversity index across productive rearrangements. TCRdb holds this immuneACCESS table with in-frame rearrangements only. Some clones are missing; in checked studies, unresolved V genes explain under half, and the rest has no known cause. That table furnishes V, J and clone size, whereas the DNA furnished D and trimming. The sample table contains about 110,000 clones; only one count was recorded for around 79% of them. Together, the top ten hold 16% of the sample.

Collaborating institutions collected whole blood in K2EDTA tubes following their own protocols. For TCRbeta analysis, collaborator samples were shipped as frozen whole blood, as isolated PBMCs, or as DNA extracted from either sample type. This clone has a single count. The target of this receptor is not known. Base qualities are not provided; no much larger clone lies one nucleotide away. Sequenced input: peripheral blood. The V gene is TRBV27 and the J gene is TRBJ2-7, and possibly TRBD2, on 6 matching bases. This TCR came from a woman aged 80 or over with active or convalescent COVID-19. The sequence in DNA is TGTGCCAGCAAGACTATTGTGGTGGGGGGCGAGCAGTACTTC. Its translation reads: CASKTIVVGGEQYF.